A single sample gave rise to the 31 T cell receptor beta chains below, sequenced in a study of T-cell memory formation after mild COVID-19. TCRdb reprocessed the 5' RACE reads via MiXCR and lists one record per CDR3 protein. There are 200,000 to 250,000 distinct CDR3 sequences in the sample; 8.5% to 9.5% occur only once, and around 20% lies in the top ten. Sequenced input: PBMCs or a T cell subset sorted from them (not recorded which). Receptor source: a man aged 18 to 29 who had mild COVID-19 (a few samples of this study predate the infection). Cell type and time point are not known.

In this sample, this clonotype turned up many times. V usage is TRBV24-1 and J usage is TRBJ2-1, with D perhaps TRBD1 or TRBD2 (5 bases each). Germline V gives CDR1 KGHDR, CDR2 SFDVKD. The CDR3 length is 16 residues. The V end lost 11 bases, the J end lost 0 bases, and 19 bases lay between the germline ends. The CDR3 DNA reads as TGTGCCATCAGAGGGGTGGGGTTGTCCTCCTACAATGAGCAGTTCTTC. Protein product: CAIRGVGLSSYNEQFF.

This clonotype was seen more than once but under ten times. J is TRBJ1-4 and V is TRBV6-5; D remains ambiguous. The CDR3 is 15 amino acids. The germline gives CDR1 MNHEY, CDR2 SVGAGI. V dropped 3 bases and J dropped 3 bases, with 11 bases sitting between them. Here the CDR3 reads CASSYRGSPNEKLFF. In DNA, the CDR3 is TGTGCCAGCAGTTATCGTGGGTCTCCTAATGAAAAACTGTTTTTT.

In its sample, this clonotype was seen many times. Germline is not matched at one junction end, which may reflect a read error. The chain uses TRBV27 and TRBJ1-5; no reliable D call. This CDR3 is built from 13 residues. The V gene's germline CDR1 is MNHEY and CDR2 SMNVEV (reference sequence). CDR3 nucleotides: TGCGCCAGCAGCCTCAGTAGCAATCAGCCCCAGCATTTT. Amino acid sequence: CASSLSSNQPQHF.

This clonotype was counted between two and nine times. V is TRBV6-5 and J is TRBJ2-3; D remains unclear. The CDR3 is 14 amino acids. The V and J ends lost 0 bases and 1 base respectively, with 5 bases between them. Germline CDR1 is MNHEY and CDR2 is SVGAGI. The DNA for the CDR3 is TGTGCCAGCAGTTACTCACGGGGCACAGATACGCAGTATTTT. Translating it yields CASSYSRGTDTQYF.

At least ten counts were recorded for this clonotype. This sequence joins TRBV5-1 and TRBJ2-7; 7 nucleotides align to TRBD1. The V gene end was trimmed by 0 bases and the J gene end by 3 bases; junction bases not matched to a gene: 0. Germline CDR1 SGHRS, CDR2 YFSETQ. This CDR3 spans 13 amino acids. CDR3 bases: TGCGCCAGCAGCTTGGACAGGGGCTACGAGCAGTACGTC. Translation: CASSLDRGYEQYV.

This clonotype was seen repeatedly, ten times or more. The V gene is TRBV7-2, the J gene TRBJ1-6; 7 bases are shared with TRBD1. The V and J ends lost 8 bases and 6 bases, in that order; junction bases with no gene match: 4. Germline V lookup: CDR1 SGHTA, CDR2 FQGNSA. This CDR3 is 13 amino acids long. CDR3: CASGRDSNSPLHF. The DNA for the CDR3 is TGTGCCAGCGGCCGGGACAGTAATTCACCCCTCCACTTT.

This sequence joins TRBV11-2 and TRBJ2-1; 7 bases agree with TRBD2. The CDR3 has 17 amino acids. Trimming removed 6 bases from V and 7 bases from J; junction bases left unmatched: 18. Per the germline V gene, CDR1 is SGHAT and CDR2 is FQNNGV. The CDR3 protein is CASSFLASGGSGNEQFF. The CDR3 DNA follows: TGTGCCAGCAGTTTCCTAGCATCGGGGGGATCGGGGAATGAGCAGTTCTTC.

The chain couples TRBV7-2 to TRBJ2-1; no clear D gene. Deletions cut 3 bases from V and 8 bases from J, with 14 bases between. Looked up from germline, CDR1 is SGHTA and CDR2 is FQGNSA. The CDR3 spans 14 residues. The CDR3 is CASSFMERSYEQFF. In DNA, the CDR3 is TGTGCCAGCAGCTTCATGGAGAGGAGCTATGAGCAGTTCTTC.

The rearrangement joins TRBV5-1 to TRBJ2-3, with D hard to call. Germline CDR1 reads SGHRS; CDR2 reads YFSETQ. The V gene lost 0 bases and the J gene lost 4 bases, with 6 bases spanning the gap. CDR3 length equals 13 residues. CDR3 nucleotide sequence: TGCGCCAGCAGCTTGGGCTCGTCAGATACGCAGTATTTT. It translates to CASSLGSSDTQYF.

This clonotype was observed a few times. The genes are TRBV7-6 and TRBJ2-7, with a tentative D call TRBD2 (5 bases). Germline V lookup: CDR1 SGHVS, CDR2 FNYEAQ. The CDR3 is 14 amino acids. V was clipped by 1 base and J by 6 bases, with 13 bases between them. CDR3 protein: CASSLVGLRGEQYF. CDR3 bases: TGTGCCAGCAGCTTAGTAGGCCTCCGGGGCGAGCAGTACTTC. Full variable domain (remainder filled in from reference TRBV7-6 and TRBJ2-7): GAGVSQSPRYKVTKRGQDVALRCDPISGHVSLYWYRQALGQGPEFLTYFNYEAQQDKSGLPNDRFSAERPEGSISTLTIQRTEQRDSAMYRCASSLVGLRGEQYFGPGTRLTVT.

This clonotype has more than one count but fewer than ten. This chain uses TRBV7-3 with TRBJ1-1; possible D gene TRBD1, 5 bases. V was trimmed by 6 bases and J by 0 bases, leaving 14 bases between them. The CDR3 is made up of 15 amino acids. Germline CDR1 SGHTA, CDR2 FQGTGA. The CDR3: CASSGGAGMNTEAFF. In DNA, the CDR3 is TGTGCCAGCAGTGGTGGTGCAGGGATGAACACTGAAGCTTTCTTT.

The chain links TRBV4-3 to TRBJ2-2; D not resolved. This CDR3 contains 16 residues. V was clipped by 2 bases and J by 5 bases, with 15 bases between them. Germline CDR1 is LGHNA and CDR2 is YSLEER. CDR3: CASSQFPGQLTGELFF. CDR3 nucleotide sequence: TGCGCCAGCAGCCAATTCCCGGGTCAGTTAACCGGGGAGCTGTTTTTT.

The CDR3 DNA reads as TGTGCCAGCAGTAGACAGGGGGCGGCAGATACGCAGTATTTT. Protein sequence: CASSRQGAADTQYF. V and J are TRBV12-3 or TRBV12-4 and TRBJ2-3; 10 nucleotides agree with TRBD1. This CDR3 has 14 residues. V lost 5 bases and J lost 4; bases outside the gene matches: 3.

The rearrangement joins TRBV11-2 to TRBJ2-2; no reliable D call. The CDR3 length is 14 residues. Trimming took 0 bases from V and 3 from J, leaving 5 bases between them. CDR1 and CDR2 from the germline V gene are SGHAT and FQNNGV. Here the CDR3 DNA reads TGTGCCAGCAGCTTAGAACTGGACACCGGGGAGCTGTTTTTT. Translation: CASSLELDTGELFF.

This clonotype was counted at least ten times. CDR3 loop: CASSLFRGQTQYF. For the CDR3, the DNA is TGTGCCAGCAGTTTATTCAGGGGACAGACCCAGTACTTC. V usage is TRBV28 and J usage is TRBJ2-5, with a possible D match to TRBD1 (6 bases). This CDR3 spans 13 amino acids. Looked up from germline, CDR1 is MDHEN and CDR2 is SYDVKM. Trimming cost V 1 base and J 6 bases, with 9 bases left between them. Full variable domain (rest looked up from reference TRBV28 and TRBJ2-5): DVKVTQSSRYLVKRTGEKVFLECVQDMDHENMFWYRQDPGLGLRLIYFSYDVKMKEKGDIPEGYSVSREKKERFSLILESASTNQTSMYLCASSLFRGQTQYFGPGTRLLVL.

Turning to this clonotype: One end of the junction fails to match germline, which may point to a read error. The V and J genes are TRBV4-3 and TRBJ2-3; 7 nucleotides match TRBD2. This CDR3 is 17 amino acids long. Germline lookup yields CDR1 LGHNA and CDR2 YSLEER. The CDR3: CAISQDYRGVLTDTQYF. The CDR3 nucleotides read TGCGCCATCAGCCAAGATTATCGGGGGGTACTCACAGATACGCAGTATTTT.

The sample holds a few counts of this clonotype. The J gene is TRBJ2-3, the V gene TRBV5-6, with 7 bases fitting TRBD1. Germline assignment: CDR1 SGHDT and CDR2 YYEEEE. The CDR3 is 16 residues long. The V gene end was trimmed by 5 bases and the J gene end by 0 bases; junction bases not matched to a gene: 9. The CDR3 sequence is CASSSSPRGSTDTQYF. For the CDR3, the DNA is TGTGCCAGCAGTTCGAGCCCCAGGGGGAGCACAGATACGCAGTATTTT.

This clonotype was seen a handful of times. CDR3 amino acids: CASKRRSSYNEQFF. DNA for the CDR3: TGTGCCAGCAAAAGGAGGAGCTCCTACAATGAGCAGTTCTTC. V and J are TRBV6-5 and TRBJ2-1, with D possibly TRBD2 on 5 matching bases. V lost 7 bases to trimming and J lost 0 bases, with 10 bases between them. The CDR3 runs 14 residues. Germline CDR1 and CDR2: MNHEY and SVGAGI.

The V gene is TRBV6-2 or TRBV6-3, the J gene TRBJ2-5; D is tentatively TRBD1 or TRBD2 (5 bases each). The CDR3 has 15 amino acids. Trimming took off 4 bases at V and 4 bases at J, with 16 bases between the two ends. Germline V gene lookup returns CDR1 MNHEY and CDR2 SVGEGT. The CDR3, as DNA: TGTGCCAGCAGTTTACCCCTGGGGGTACGAGAGACCCAGTACTTC. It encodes CASSLPLGVRETQYF.

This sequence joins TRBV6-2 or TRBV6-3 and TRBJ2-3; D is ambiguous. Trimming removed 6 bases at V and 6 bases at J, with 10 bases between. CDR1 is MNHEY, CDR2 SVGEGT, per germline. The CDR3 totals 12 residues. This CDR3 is CASSHPEDTQYF. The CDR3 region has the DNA TGTGCCAGCAGCCACCCGGAGGATACGCAGTATTTT.

This CDR3 reads CASSLPTAETQYF. DNA of the CDR3: TGTGCCAGCAGTCTACCGACGGCGGAGACCCAGTACTTC. The gene calls are TRBV12-3 or TRBV12-4 and TRBJ2-5; D gene ambiguous. The CDR3 is 13 amino acids. Trimming took 5 bases from V and 5 from J, leaving 12 bases between them.

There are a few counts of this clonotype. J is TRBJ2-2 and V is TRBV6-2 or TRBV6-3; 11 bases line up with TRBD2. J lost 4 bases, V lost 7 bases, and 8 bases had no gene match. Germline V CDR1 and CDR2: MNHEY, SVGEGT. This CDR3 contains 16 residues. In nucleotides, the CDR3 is TGTGCCAGCACCAAACTAGCGGGGGTGGTCACCGGGGAGCTGTTTTTT. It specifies CASTKLAGVVTGELFF.

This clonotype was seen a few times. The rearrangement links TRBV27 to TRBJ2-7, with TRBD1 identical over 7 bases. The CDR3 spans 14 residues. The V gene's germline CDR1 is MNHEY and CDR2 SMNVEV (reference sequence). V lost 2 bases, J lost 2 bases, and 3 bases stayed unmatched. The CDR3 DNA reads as TGTGCCAGCAGTTTACGACAGGGACCCTACGAGCAGTACGTC. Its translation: CASSLRQGPYEQYV.

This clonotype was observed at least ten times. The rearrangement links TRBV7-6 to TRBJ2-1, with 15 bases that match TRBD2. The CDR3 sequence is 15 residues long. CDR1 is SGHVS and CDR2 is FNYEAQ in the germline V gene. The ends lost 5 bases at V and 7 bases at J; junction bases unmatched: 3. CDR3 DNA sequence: TGTGCCAGCAGCCGCGGGACTAGCGGGGGGAATGAGCAGTTCTTC. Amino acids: CASSRGTSGGNEQFF.

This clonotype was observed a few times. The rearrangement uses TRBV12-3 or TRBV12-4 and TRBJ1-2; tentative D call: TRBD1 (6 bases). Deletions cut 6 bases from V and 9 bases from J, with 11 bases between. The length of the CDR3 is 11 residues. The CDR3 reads CASSQGFSYTF. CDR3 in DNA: TGTGCCAGCAGCCAGGGGTTTAGCTACACCTTC.

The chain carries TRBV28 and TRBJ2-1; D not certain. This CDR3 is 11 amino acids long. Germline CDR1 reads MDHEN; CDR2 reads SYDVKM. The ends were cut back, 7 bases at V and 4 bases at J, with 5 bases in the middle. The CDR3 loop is CASNDYNEQFF. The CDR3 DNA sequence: TGTGCCAGCAATGATTACAATGAGCAGTTCTTC.

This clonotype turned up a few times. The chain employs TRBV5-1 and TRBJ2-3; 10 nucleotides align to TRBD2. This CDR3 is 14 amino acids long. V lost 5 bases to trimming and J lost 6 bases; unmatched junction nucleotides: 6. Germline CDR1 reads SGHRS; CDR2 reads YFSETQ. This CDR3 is CASSSTSGVDTQYF. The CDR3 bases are TGCGCCAGCAGTTCCACTAGCGGGGTTGATACGCAGTATTTT.

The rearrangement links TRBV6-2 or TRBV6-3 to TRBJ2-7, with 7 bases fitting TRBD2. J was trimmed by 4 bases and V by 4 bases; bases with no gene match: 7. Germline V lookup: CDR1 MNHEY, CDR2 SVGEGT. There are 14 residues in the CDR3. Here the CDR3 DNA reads TGTGCCAGCAGTTCCCGGGACTACCGATACGAGCAGTACTTC. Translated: CASSSRDYRYEQYF.

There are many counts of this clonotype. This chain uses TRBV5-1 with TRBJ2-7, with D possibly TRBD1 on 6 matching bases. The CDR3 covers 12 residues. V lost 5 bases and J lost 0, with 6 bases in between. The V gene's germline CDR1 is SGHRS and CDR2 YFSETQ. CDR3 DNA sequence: TGCGCCAGCAGGGACAGCTCCTACGAGCAGTACGTC. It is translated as CASRDSSYEQYV.

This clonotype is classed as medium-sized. The CDR3 sequence: CASSLGLSYEQYF. The CDR3 DNA sequence: TGTGCCAGCAGCTTAGGTCTCTCCTACGAGCAGTACTTC. This chain connects TRBV7-6 to TRBJ2-7; no firm D call. CDR1 and CDR2 (germline): SGHVS, FNYEAQ. CDR3 length equals 13 residues. Trimming pared 1 base from V and 0 bases from J, leaving 4 bases between.

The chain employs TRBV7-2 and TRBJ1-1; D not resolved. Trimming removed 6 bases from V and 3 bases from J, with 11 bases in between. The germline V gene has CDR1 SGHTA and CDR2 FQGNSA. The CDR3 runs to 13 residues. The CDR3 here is CASSPTTYTEAFF. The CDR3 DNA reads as TGTGCCAGCAGTCCGACAACCTACACTGAAGCTTTCTTT.